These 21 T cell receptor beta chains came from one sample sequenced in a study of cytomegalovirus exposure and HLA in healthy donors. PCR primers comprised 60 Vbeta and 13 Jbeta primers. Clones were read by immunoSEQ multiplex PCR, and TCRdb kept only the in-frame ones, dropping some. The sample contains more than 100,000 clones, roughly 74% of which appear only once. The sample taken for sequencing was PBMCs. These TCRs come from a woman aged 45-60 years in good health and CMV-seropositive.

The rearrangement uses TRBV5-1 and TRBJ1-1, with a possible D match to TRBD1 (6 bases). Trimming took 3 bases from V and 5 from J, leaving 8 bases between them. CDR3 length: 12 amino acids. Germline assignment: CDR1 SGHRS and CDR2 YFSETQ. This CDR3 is CASSSRGTEAFF. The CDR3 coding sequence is TGCGCCAGCAGCTCCAGGGGTACTGAAGCTTTCTTT.

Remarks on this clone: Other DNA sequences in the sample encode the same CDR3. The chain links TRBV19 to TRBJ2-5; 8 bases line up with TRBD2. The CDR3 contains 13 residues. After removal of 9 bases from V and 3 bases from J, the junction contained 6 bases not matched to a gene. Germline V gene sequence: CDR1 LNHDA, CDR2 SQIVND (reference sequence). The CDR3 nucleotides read TGTGCCAGCACCGGGACTAGAGAAGAGACCCAGTACTTC. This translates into CASTGTREETQYF.

DNA of the CDR3: TGTGCCAGCAGCCAACAGGGGTCGATAATGAACACTGAAGCTTTCTTT. It encodes CASSQQGSIMNTEAFF. This rearrangement joins TRBV11-3 to TRBJ1-1, with 7 bases fitting TRBD1. CDR3 size: 16 residues. Germline-derived CDR1 and CDR2 are SGHNT and YENEEA. The V gene end was trimmed by 5 bases and the J gene end by 0 bases; junction bases not matched to a gene: 9.

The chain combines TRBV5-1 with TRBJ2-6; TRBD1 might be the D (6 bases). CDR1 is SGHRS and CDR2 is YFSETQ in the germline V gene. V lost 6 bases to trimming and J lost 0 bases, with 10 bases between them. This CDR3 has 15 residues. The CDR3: CASMTGPSGANVLTF. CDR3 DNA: TGCGCCAGCATGACAGGACCCTCTGGGGCCAACGTCCTGACTTTC.

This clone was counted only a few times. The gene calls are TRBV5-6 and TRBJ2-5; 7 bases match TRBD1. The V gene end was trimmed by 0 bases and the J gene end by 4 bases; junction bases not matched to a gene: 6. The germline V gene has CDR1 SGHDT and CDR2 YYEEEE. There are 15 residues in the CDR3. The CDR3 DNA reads TGTGCCAGCAGCTTGGGGTCAGGGGGAAGAGAGACCCAGTACTTC. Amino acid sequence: CASSLGSGGRETQYF.

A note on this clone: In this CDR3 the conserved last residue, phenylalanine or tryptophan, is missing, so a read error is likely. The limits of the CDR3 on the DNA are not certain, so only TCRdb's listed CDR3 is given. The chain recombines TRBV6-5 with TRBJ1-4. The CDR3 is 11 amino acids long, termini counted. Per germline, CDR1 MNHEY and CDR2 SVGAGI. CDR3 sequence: CANGRSRDPPL.

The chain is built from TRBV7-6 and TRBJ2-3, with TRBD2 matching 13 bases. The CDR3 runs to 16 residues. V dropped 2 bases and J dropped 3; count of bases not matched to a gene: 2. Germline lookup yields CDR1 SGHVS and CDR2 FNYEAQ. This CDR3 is CASSLPTSGGTDTQYF. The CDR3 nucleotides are TGTGCCAGCAGCTTACCGACTAGCGGGGGGACAGATACGCAGTATTTT.

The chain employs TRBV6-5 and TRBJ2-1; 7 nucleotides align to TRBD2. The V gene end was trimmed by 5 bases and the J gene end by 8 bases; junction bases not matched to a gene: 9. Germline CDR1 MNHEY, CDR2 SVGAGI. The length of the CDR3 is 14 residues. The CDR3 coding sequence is TGTGCCAGCAGTCCGACTAGCATCCTTGATGAGCAGTTCTTC. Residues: CASSPTSILDEQFF.

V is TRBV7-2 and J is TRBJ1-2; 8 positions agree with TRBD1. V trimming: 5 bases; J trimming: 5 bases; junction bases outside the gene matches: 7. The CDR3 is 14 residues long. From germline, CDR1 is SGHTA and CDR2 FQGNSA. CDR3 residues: CASSPRQGWYGYTF. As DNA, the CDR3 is TGTGCCAGCAGCCCCCGACAGGGGTGGTATGGCTACACCTTC.

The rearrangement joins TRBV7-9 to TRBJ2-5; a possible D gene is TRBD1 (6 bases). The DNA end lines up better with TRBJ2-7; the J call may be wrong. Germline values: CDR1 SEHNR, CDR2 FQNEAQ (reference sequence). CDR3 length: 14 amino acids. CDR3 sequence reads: CASSLAGDRYEQYF. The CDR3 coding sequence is TGTGCCAGCAGCTTAGCGGGCGACAGGTACGAGCAGTACTTC.

The DNA of the CDR3 is TGTGCCAGCAGCGCTAGACAGACCACGAACACTGAAGCTTTCTTT. This sequence encodes CASSARQTTNTEAFF. This chain joins TRBV7-8 and TRBJ1-1, with D tentatively TRBD1 (5 bases). Per the germline V gene, CDR1 is SGHVS and CDR2 is FQNEAQ. This CDR3 has 15 residues. Trimming pared 5 bases from V and 1 base from J, leaving 14 bases between.

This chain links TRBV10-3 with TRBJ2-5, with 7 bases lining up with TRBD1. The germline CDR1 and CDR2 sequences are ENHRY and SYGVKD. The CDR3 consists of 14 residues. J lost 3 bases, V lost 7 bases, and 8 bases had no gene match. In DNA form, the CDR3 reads TGTGCCATCAACAACAGGGGAAGTGAAGAGACCCAGTACTTC. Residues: CAINNRGSEETQYF.

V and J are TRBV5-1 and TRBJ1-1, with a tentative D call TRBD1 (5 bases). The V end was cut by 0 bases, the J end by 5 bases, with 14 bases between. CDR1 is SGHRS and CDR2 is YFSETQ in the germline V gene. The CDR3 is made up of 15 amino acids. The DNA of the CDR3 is TGCGCCAGCAGCTTGGGGGGCCAGCTGGGGACTGAAGCTTTCTTT. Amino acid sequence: CASSLGGQLGTEAFF.

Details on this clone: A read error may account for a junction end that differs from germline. The CDR3 protein is CARSQEETDSNQPQHF. The CDR3 DNA sequence: TGCGCCCGCAGCCAAGAGGAGACAGACAGCAATCAGCCCCAGCATTTT. The V gene is TRBV4-1, the J gene TRBJ1-5; perhaps TRBD1 as D (5 bases). This CDR3 has 16 amino acids. Germline V gene sequence: CDR1 MGHRA, CDR2 YSYEKL.

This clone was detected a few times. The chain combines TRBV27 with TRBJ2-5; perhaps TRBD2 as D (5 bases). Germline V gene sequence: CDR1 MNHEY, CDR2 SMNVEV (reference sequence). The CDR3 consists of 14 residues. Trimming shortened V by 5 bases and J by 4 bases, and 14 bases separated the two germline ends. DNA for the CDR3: TGTGCCAGCAGTCCCACTTCCCGGGGAGAGACCCAGTACTTC. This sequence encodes CASSPTSRGETQYF.

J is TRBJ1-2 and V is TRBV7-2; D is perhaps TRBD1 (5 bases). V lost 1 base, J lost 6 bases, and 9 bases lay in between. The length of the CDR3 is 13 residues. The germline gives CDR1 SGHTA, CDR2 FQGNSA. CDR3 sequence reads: CASSLVAGNGYTF. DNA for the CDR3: TGTGCCAGCAGCTTAGTGGCAGGGAATGGCTACACCTTC.

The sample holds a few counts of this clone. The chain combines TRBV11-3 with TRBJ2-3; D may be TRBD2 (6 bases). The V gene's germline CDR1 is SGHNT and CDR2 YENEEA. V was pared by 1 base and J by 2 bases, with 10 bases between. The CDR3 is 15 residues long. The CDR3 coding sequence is TGTGCCAGCAGCTTAGGGCGGGGATTCACAGATACGCAGTATTTT. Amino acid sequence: CASSLGRGFTDTQYF. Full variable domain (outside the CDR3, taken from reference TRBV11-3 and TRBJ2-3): EAGVVQSPRYKIIEKKQPVAFWCNPISGHNTLYWYLQNLGQGPELLIRYENEEAVDDSQLPKDRFSAERLKGVDSTLKIQPAELGDSAVYLCASSLGRGFTDTQYFGPGTRLTVL.

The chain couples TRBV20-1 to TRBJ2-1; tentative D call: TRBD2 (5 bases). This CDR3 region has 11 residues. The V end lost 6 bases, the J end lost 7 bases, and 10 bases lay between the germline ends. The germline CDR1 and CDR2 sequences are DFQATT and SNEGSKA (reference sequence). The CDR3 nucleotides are TGCAGTGCCCCGAGGGTAAATGAGCAGTTCTTC. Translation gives CSAPRVNEQFF.

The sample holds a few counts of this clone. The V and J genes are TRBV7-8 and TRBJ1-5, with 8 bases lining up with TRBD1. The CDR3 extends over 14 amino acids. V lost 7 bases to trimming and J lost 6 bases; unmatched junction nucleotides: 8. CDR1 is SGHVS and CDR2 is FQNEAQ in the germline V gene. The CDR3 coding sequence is TGTGCCAGCACCGTAACAGGGGGTGCTCAGCCCCAGCATTTT. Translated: CASTVTGGAQPQHF.

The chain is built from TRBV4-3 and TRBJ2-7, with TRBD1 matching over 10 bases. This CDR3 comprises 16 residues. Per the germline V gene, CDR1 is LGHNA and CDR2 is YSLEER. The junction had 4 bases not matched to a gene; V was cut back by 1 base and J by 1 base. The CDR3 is CASSQGDRGLSYEQYF. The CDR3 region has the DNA TGCGCCAGCAGCCAAGGAGACAGGGGGCTTTCCTACGAGCAGTACTTC.

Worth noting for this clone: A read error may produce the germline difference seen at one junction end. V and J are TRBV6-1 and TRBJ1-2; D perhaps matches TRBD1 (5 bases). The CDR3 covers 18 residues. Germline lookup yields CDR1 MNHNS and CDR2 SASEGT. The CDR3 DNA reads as TGTGCCAGCAGTGACGCGAGGGAGGGAGCAGGGTCCCCCTATGGCTACCCCTTC. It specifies CASSDAREGAGSPYGYPF.